This T cell receptor beta chain comes out of a study of shared clonotypes between healthy human individuals. Findings of the study overall: Clonotype sharing among the donors was expected to vary with sequencing depth.

The germline V gene encodes CDR1 LNHDA and CDR2 SQIVND (reference sequence). There are 15 residues in the CDR3. Trimming cost V 6 bases and J 3 bases; bases outside gene matches: 8. Remarks on this clone: Its antigen is currently unknown.

Assay execution took place at the deep level. Clones were read by immunoSEQ multiplex PCR, and TCRdb kept only the in-frame ones, dropping some. This table holds around 980,000 clones, roughly 74% found once. V is TRBV19 and J is TRBJ1-5, with 7 bases lining up with TRBD1. This clonotype was obtained from a man aged 18 to 30 in good health. Some clones in this sample may be carry-over from other donors' samples. Material for sequencing was memory CD4+ T cells from PBMCs. The subset is: CD45RA-negative fraction. Here the CDR3 reads CASRHGTVYNQPQHF. CDR3 nucleotides: TGTGCCAGTAGACATGGGACAGTCTACAATCAGCCCCAGCATTTT.